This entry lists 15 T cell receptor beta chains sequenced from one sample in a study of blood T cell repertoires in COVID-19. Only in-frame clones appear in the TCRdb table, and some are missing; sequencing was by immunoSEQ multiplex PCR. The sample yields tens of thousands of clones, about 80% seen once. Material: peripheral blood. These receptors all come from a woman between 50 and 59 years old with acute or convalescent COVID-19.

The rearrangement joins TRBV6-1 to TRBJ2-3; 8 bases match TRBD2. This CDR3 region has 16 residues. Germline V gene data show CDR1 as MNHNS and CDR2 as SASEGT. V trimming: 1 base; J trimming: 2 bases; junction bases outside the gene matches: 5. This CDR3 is CASSEDKRGITDTQYF. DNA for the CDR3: TGTGCCAGCAGTGAAGATAAGCGGGGGATCACAGATACGCAGTATTTT.

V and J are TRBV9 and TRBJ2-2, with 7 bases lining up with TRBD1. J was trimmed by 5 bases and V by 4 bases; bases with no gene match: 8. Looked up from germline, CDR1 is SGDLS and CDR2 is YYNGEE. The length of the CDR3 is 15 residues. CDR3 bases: TGTGCCAGCAGCCCGAAATCAGGGGGTACCGGGGAGCTGTTTTTT. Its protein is CASSPKSGGTGELFF. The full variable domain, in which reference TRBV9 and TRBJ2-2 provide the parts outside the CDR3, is DSGVTQTPKHLITATGQRVTLRCSPRSGDLSVYWYQQSLDQGLQFLIQYYNGEERAKGNILERFSAQQFPDLHSELNLSSLELGDSALYFCASSPKSGGTGELFFGEGSRLTVL.

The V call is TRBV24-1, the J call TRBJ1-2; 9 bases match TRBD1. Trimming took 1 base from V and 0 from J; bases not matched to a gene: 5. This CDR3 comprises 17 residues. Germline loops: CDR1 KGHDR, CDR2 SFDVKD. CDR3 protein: CATSDFNRGQANYGYTF. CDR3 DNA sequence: TGTGCCACCAGTGATTTTAACAGGGGGCAGGCTAACTATGGCTACACCTTC.

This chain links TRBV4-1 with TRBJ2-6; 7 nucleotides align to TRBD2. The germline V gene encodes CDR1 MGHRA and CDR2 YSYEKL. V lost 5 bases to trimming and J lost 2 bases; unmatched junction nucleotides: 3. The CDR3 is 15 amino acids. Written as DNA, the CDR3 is TGCGCCAGCAGCAACGCGGGGGCTGGGGCCAACGTCCTGACTTTC. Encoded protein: CASSNAGAGANVLTF.

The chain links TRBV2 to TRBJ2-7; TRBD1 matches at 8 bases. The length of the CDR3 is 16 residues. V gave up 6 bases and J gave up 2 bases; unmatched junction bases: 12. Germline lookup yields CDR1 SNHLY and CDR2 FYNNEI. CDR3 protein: CASRGGQGMETYEQYF. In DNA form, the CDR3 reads TGTGCCAGCAGGGGAGGACAGGGAATGGAAACCTACGAGCAGTACTTC.

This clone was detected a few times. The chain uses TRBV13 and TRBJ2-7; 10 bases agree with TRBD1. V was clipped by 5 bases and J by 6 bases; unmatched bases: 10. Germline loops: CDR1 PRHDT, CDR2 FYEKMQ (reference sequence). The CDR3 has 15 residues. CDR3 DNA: TGTGCCAGCAGCGCCCCGGGACAGGGGTACATCGAGCAGTACTTC. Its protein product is CASSAPGQGYIEQYF. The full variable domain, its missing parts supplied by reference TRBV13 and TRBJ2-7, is AAGVIQSPRHLIKEKRETATLKCYPIPRHDTVYWYQQGPGQDPQFLISFYEKMQSDKGSIPDRFSAQQFSDYHSELNMSSLELGDSALYFCASSAPGQGYIEQYFGPGTRLTVT.

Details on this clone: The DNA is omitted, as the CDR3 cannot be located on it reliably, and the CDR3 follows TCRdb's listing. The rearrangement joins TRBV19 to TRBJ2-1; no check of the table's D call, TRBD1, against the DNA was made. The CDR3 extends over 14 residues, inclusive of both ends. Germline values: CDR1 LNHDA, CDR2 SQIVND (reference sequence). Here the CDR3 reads CASTSDSSYNEQFF.

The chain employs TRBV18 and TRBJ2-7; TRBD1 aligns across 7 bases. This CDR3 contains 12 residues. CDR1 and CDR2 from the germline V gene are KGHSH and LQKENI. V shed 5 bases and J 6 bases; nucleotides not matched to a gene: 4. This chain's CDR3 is CASSTGDLEQYF. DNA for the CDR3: TGTGCCAGCTCAACAGGGGACCTCGAGCAGTACTTC.

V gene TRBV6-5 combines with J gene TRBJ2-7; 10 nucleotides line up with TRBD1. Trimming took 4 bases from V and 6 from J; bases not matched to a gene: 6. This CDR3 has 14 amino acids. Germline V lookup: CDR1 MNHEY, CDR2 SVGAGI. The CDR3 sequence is CASSSPGQGLEQYF. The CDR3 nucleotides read TGTGCCAGCAGTTCCCCGGGACAGGGGCTCGAGCAGTACTTC.

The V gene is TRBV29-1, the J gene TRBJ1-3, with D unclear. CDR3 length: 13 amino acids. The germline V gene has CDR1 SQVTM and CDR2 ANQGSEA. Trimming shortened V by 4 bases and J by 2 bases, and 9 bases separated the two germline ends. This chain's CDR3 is CSVVPGAGNTIYF. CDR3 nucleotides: TGCAGCGTTGTTCCCGGAGCTGGAAACACCATATATTTT.

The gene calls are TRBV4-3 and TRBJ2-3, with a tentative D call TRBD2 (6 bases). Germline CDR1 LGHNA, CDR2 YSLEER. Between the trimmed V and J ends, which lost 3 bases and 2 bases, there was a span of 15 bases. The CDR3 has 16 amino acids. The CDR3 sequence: CASSQDSGVNTDTQYF. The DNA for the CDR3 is TGCGCCAGCAGCCAGGATAGCGGTGTCAACACAGATACGCAGTATTTT.

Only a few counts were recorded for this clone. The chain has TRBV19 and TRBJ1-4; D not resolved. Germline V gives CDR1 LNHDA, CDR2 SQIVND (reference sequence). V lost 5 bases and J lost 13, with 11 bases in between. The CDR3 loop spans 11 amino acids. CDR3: CASSLTRRLFF. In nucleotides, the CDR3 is TGTGCCAGTAGTTTGACTCGGAGACTGTTTTTT.

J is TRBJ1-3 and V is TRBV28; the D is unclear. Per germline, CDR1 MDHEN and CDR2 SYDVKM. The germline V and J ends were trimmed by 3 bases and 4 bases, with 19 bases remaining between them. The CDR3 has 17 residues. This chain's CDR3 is CASSFSDWEGSGNTIYF. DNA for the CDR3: TGTGCCAGCAGTTTCTCGGACTGGGAGGGATCCGGAAACACCATATATTTT.

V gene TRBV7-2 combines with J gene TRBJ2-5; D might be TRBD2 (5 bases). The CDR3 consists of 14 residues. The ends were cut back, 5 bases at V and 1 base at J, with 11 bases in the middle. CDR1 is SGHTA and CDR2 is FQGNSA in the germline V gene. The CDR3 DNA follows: TGTGCCAGCAGCCCACCGGGATCCCAAGAGACCCAGTACTTC. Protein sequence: CASSPPGSQETQYF.

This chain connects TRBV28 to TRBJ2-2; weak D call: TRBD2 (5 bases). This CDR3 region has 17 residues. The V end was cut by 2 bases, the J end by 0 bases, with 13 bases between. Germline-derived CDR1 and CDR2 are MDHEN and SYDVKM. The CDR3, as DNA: TGTGCCAGCAGTTTAGGTGTCCTAGCCGCGAACACCGGGGAGCTGTTTTTT. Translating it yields CASSLGVLAANTGELFF.